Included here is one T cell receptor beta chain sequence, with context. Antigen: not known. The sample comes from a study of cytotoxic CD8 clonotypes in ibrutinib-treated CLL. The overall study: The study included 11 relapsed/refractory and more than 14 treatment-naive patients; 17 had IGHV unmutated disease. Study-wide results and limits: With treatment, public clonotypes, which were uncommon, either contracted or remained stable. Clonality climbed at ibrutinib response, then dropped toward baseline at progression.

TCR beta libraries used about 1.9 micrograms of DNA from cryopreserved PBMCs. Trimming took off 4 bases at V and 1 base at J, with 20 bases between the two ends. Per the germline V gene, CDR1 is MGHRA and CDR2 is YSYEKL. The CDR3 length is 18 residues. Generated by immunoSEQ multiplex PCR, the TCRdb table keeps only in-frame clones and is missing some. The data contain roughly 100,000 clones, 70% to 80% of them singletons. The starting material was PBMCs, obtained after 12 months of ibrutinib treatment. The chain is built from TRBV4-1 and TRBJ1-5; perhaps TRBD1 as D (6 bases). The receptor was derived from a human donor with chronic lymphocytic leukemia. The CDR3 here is CASSPDTDSYGSNQPQHF. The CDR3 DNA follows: TGCGCCAGCAGCCCGGACACGGACAGCTATGGAAGCAATCAGCCCCAGCATTTT.